This T cell receptor (beta chain) is from a study of blood T cells in healthy people across ages. General study results and limits: Diversity figures derived from one million T cells were judged to underestimate the true value. Naive T cell percentage strongly correlated with TCR beta diversity.

This CDR3 has 15 amino acids. Germline assignment: CDR1 DFQATT and CDR2 SNEGSKA (reference sequence). Trimming at V came to 1 base and at J to 4 bases, leaving 8 bases not matched to a gene. A word on this clonotype: The antigen is not known.

Samples each yielded at least 6 micrograms of total RNA. A second PCR, run for roughly 7 to 11 cycles, used a sample-barcoded 5' primer plus a J-beta primer mix. TCRdb processed the 5' RACE reads anew with MiXCR; each CDR3 protein has one entry. The table records roughly 830,000 distinct CDR3 sequences, about 62% of them present only once. This chain uses TRBV20-1 with TRBJ2-7; 9 nucleotides align to TRBD1. The sequencing input was blood. The receptor's source is a man under 40 in good health. The CDR3 DNA reads TGCAGTGCTAGAGGTACCTTGGGACAGGGATACGAGCAGTACTTC. Translation: CSARGTLGQGYEQYF.